This T cell receptor beta chain was observed in a study of T cells in Graves' hyperthyroidism and ophthalmopathy. Study conclusions and caveats: Clonotypes that were expanded in thyroid above 0.001 mostly appeared in blood too.

The germline V and J ends were trimmed by 0 bases and 6 bases, with 15 bases remaining between them. Germline CDR1 is DFQATT and CDR2 is SNEGSKA (reference sequence). The CDR3 sequence is 15 residues long. There were TCR beta CDR3 regions amplified from RNA transcripts. RT-PCR in the first round (using the HTBI primer set) targeted the TCR CDR3. Using its own MiXCR run on the multiplex PCR reads, TCRdb lists one record per CDR3 protein. The sample lists 280,000 or so distinct CDR3 sequences; over 12% were seen once. Clinicians diagnosed patients from clinical symptoms, serum thyroxine and TRAb, thyroid ultrasound and orbital computed tomography. This clonotype was counted at least ten times. Its antigen is not identified.

Sequenced input: blood. The clonotype comes from a woman aged 50 to 60 with Graves' hyperthyroidism that later progressed to Graves' ophthalmopathy. The chain employs TRBV20-1 and TRBJ1-5; D unresolved. CDR3 residues: CSARDGRTPGQPQHF. CDR3 sequence (DNA): TGCAGTGCTAGAGATGGAAGGACTCCTGGTCAGCCCCAGCATTTT.